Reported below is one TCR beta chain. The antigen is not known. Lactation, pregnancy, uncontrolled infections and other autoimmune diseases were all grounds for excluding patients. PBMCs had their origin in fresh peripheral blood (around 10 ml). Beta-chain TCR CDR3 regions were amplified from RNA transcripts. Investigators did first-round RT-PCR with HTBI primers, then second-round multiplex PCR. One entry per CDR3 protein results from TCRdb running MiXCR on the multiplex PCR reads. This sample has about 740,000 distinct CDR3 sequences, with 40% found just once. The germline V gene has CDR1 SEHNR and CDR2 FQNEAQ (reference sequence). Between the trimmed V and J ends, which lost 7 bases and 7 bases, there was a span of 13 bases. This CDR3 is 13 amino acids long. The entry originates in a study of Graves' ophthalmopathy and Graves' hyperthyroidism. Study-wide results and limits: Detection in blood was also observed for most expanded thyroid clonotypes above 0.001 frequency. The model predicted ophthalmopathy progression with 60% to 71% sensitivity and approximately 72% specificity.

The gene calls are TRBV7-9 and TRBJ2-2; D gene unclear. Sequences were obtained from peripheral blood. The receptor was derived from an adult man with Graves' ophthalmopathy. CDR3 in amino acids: CASTPLSHGELFF. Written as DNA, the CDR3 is TGTGCCAGCACTCCCCTCAGCCACGGGGAGCTGTTTTTT.